The 23 T cell receptor beta chains given below trace back to one sample, sequenced in a study of T cell responses to AZD1222 COVID-19 vaccine. Clones were read by immunoSEQ multiplex PCR, and TCRdb kept only the in-frame ones, dropping some. The repertoire consists of 130,000 to 150,000 clones, with approximately 94% occurring once and the leading ten covering 1.5% to 2%. The sample in question was peripheral blood, obtained on day 0 of AZD1222 vaccination. Every receptor here comes from an adult in good health.

This chain links TRBV6-5 with TRBJ1-2; D uncertain. V shed 6 bases and J shed 3 bases, with 17 bases lying between them. CDR3 length equals 15 residues. Per the germline V gene, CDR1 is MNHEY and CDR2 is SVGAGI. The chain's CDR3 is CASSIAFPGDYGYTF. CDR3 coding DNA: TGTGCCAGCAGCATTGCCTTCCCGGGCGACTATGGCTACACCTTC.

The V call is TRBV2, the J call TRBJ1-2; D may be TRBD1 (6 bases). Germline V gene data show CDR1 as SNHLY and CDR2 as FYNNEI. Between the trimmed V and J ends, which lost 4 bases and 6 bases, there was a span of 12 bases. CDR3 length equals 13 residues. The DNA for the CDR3 is TGTGCCAGCAGTGGACAGGCCCTAGATGGCTACACCTTC. Amino acid sequence: CASSGQALDGYTF.

This clone was found once. The chain joins TRBV29-1 to TRBJ2-1; the D is unclear. The CDR3 spans 11 residues. The V gene lost 3 bases and the J gene lost 6 bases, with 6 bases spanning the gap. CDR1 is SQVTM and CDR2 is ANQGSEA in the germline V gene. CDR3 bases: TGCAGCGTTGATAAGCTCAATGAGCAGTTCTTC. This codes for CSVDKLNEQFF.

The genes are TRBV15 and TRBJ2-2; maybe TRBD1 (6 bases). The length of the CDR3 is 14 residues. Germline loops: CDR1 LNHNV, CDR2 YYDKDF (reference sequence). Trimming shortened V by 6 bases and J by 7 bases, and 15 bases separated the two germline ends. In DNA, the CDR3 is TGTGCCACCAGGTTAACAGGGTTTGGCGGGGAGCTGTTTTTT. This gives the protein CATRLTGFGGELFF.

This chain connects TRBV11-2 to TRBJ2-7; TRBD2 agrees at 12 bases. Germline CDR1 reads SGHAT; CDR2 reads FQNNGV. This CDR3 comprises 16 residues. V gave up 5 bases and J gave up 3 bases; unmatched junction bases: 8. The CDR3 DNA follows: TGTGCCAGCAGCGGTCAGACTAGCGGGAGAGGCTACGAGCAGTACTTC. As protein: CASSGQTSGRGYEQYF.

This chain links TRBV7-3 with TRBJ2-1, with 13 bases aligning to TRBD2. Trimming cost V 2 bases and J 8 bases; bases outside gene matches: 3. CDR1 is SGHTA, CDR2 FQGTGA, per germline. The CDR3 sequence is 15 residues long. CDR3 bases: TGTGCCAGCAGCTTAGGGACTAGCGGGGCGGATGAGCAGTTCTTC. This codes for CASSLGTSGADEQFF.

This chain connects TRBV28 to TRBJ1-2; the D gene is possibly TRBD1 (5 bases). Looked up from germline, CDR1 is MDHEN and CDR2 is SYDVKM. V lost 5 bases, J lost 5 bases, and 15 bases lay in between. CDR3 length equals 14 residues. The CDR3 protein is CASSIGTGGYGYTF. The CDR3 DNA reads as TGTGCCAGCAGTATCGGGACGGGTGGGTATGGCTACACCTTC.

The chain carries TRBV27 and TRBJ1-6; D not certain. In germline, CDR1 is MNHEY, CDR2 SMNVEV (reference sequence). The CDR3 sequence is 15 residues long. V was cut by 6 bases and J by 6 bases, with 15 bases left in between. The CDR3 here is CASRYSPGSNSPLHF. In DNA, the CDR3 is TGTGCCAGCAGATACTCTCCGGGAAGTAATTCACCCCTCCACTTT.

V gene TRBV10-3 combines with J gene TRBJ1-3; tentative D call: TRBD1 (5 bases). This CDR3 contains 16 residues. Germline-derived CDR1 and CDR2 are ENHRY and SYGVKD. The V gene lost 0 bases and the J gene lost 5 bases, with 14 bases spanning the gap. Written as DNA, the CDR3 is TGTGCCATCAGTGAGTCCCCCTGGCAGGGAAGAAACACCATATATTTT. It translates to CAISESPWQGRNTIYF.

This clone qualifies as medium-sized. This chain connects TRBV5-6 to TRBJ1-3, with 7 bases identical to TRBD1. CDR1 and CDR2 (germline): SGHDT, YYEEEE. V lost 4 bases, J lost 6 bases, and 4 bases stayed unmatched. The CDR3 is 13 amino acids. The chain's CDR3 is CASSAGQTNTIYF. In DNA form, the CDR3 reads TGTGCCAGCAGCGCGGGACAGACAAACACCATATATTTT.

The chain joins TRBV19 to TRBJ2-6; TRBD1 is a possible D gene (5 bases). The CDR3 covers 15 residues. Germline values: CDR1 LNHDA, CDR2 SQIVND (reference sequence). Trimming took 6 bases from V and 0 from J, leaving 9 bases between them. CDR3 residues: CASRSDSSGANVLTF. In DNA form, the CDR3 reads TGTGCCAGTAGGTCTGACAGCTCTGGGGCCAACGTCCTGACTTTC. The entire variable domain, with the rest obtained from reference TRBV19 and TRBJ2-6, is as follows: DGGITQSPKYLFRKEGQNVTLSCEQNLNHDAMYWYRQDPGQGLRLIYYSQIVNDFQKGDIAEGYSVSREKKESFPLTVTSAQKNPTAFYLCASRSDSSGANVLTFGAGSRLTVL.

The chain couples TRBV5-8 to TRBJ2-7, with D possibly being TRBD1 (6 bases). The CDR3 is 15 amino acids. The V and J ends lost 0 bases and 0 bases respectively, with 10 bases between them. CDR1 is SGHTS and CDR2 is YDEGEE in the germline V gene. CDR3 loop: CASSLGAGVSYEQYF. The CDR3 DNA reads TGTGCCAGCAGCTTGGGGGCAGGGGTCTCCTACGAGCAGTACTTC.

The chain carries TRBV30 and TRBJ1-1; D is perhaps TRBD1 (6 bases). Germline CDR1 is GTSNPN and CDR2 is SVGIG (reference sequence). The CDR3 sequence is 13 residues long. V lost 3 bases and J lost 2, with 10 bases in between. CDR3: CAWSSQGNTEAFF. In DNA form, the CDR3 reads TGTGCCTGGAGCTCACAGGGAAACACTGAAGCTTTCTTT. Full variable domain (outside the CDR3, taken from reference TRBV30 and TRBJ1-1): SQTIHQWPATLVQPVGSPLSLECTVEGTSNPNLYWYRQAAGRGLQLLFYSVGIGQISSEVPQNLSASRPQDRQFILSSKKLLLSDSGFYLCAWSSQGNTEAFFGQGTRLTVV.

The V and J genes are TRBV7-8 and TRBJ1-2; D unclear. Trimming took 5 bases from V and 2 from J, leaving 15 bases between them. Germline CDR1 is SGHVS and CDR2 is FQNEAQ. The CDR3 is 15 amino acids. The CDR3 nucleotides are TGTGCCAGCAGCCCATCTTATGACGGGAACTATGGCTACACCTTC. It translates to CASSPSYDGNYGYTF.

The genes are TRBV6-5 and TRBJ1-1; D unclear. The CDR3 runs 15 residues. Germline CDR1 reads MNHEY; CDR2 reads SVGAGI. Trimming shortened V by 6 bases and J by 1 base, and 15 bases separated the two germline ends. The CDR3 sequence: CASRVPGRENTEAFF. As DNA, the CDR3 is TGTGCCAGCAGAGTTCCTGGACGGGAGAACACTGAAGCTTTCTTT.

This sequence joins TRBV7-2 and TRBJ2-2; 8 bases agree with TRBD2. The CDR3 extends over 14 amino acids. Trimming cost V 8 bases and J 7 bases; bases outside gene matches: 9. Germline values: CDR1 SGHTA, CDR2 FQGNSA. The DNA of the CDR3 is TGTGCCAGCTACACCCCCGGGAGGGGCGGGGAGCTGTTTTTT. The encoded protein is CASYTPGRGGELFF.

This clone appeared a few times. This chain connects TRBV5-1 to TRBJ1-1; TRBD1 aligns across 7 bases. The germline V gene encodes CDR1 SGHRS and CDR2 YFSETQ. This CDR3 comprises 16 residues. V lost 3 bases to trimming and J lost 5 bases; unmatched junction nucleotides: 13. In DNA form, the CDR3 reads TGCGCCAGCAGCTGGGGGGACAGAGGGTATAGAACTGAAGCTTTCTTT. Protein product: CASSWGDRGYRTEAFF.

The J gene is TRBJ1-3, the V gene TRBV19, with 7 bases identical to TRBD1. Germline CDR1 and CDR2: LNHDA and SQIVND (reference sequence). Unmatched junction bases numbered 11, after V lost 5 bases and J lost 4 bases. The CDR3 covers 16 residues. The chain's CDR3 is CASSSGTVIRGNTIYF. Here the CDR3 DNA reads TGTGCCAGTAGTTCGGGGACAGTCATCAGAGGAAACACCATATATTTT.

The J gene is TRBJ1-1, the V gene TRBV11-2, with TRBD1 matching over 9 bases. Germline V lookup: CDR1 SGHAT, CDR2 FQNNGV. The CDR3 spans 15 residues. V trimming: 5 bases; J trimming: 4 bases; junction bases outside the gene matches: 8. The CDR3 region is CASSPTGGRGTEAFF. In nucleotides, the CDR3 is TGTGCCAGCAGCCCGACAGGGGGTAGGGGCACTGAAGCTTTCTTT.

V gene TRBV15 combines with J gene TRBJ2-7; perhaps TRBD1 as D (6 bases). The V gene's germline CDR1 is LNHNV and CDR2 YYDKDF (reference sequence). The V end was cut by 5 bases, the J end by 1 base, with 18 bases between. CDR3 length: 16 amino acids. CDR3 nucleotides: TGTGCCACCAGCCCTCGGGCAGTTAGGGGGTCCTACGAGCAGTACTTC. Its protein is CATSPRAVRGSYEQYF. The full variable domain, with the rest looked up from reference TRBV15 and TRBJ2-7, is DAMVIQNPRYQVTQFGKPVTLSCSQTLNHNVMYWYQQKSSQAPKLLFHYYDKDFNNEADTPDNFQSRRPNTSFCFLDIRSPGLGDTAMYLCATSPRAVRGSYEQYFGPGTRLTVT.

The chain carries TRBV14 and TRBJ1-1; tentatively, D is TRBD1 (6 bases). V shed 1 base and J shed 4 bases, with 13 bases lying between them. Germline V gives CDR1 SGHDN, CDR2 FVKESK. The CDR3 has 15 amino acids. This CDR3 is CASSQVAGVVTEAFF. The CDR3 coding sequence is TGTGCCAGCAGCCAAGTGGCAGGGGTGGTCACTGAAGCTTTCTTT.

The genes are TRBV5-1 and TRBJ2-7; TRBD2 aligns across 7 bases. The trim removed 2 bases at V and 2 bases at J, leaving 10 bases unmatched. The germline CDR1 and CDR2 sequences are SGHRS and YFSETQ. This CDR3 comprises 16 residues. The CDR3 loop is CASSLLTGTTAYEQYF. The CDR3 DNA is TGCGCCAGCAGCTTACTAACCGGGACTACGGCCTACGAGCAGTACTTC.

The V gene is TRBV9, the J gene TRBJ2-3; 8 positions agree with TRBD2. Per the germline V gene, CDR1 is SGDLS and CDR2 is YYNGEE. V lost 5 bases, J lost 2 bases, and 10 bases stayed unmatched. The CDR3 length is 16 residues. In DNA, the CDR3 is TGTGCCAGCAGTCCCCGGGAGGGCGGAGTCACAGATACGCAGTATTTT. As protein: CASSPREGGVTDTQYF.